This record covers a single T cell receptor beta chain. An end of the junction differs from the germline gene, which may be a read error. This specimen belongs to a study of blood T cell repertoires in COVID-19. Study in general: Spain, Italy and the United States supplied samples that represented acute and convalescent COVID-19.

Enrolled during active infection, Seattle patients were then followed longitudinally. Germline CDR1 and CDR2: SGHRS and YFSETQ. This CDR3 region has 13 residues. The protocol was immunoSEQ multiplex PCR, while the TCRdb copy is restricted to in-frame clones and leaves out a portion. The sample lists 250,000 to 350,000 clones; approximately 86% were seen once. The sample consisted of peripheral blood. This chain joins TRBV5-1 and TRBJ1-1; weak D call: TRBD1 (5 bases). The TCR comes from a woman in her 70s with COVID-19, enrolled during active disease. The CDR3 DNA reads TGCGCCAGCAGATTGGGGGAGGACACTGAAGCTTTCTTT. The encoded protein is CASRLGEDTEAFF.